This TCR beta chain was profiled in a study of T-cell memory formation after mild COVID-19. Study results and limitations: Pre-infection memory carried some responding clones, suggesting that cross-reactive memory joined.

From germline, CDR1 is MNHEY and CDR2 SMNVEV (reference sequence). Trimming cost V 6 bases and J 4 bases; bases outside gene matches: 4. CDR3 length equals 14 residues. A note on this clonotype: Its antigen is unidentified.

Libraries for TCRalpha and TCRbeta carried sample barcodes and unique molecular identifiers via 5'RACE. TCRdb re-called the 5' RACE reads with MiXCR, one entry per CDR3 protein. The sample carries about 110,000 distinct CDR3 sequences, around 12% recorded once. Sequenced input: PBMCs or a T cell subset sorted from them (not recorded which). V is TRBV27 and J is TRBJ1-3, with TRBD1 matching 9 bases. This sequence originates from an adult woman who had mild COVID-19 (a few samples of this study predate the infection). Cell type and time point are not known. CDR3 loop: CASSRTGAGNTIYF. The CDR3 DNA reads TGTGCCAGCAGCAGGACAGGGGCCGGAAACACCATATATTTT.